This record covers a single TCR beta chain. Its target is unknown. These data are taken from a study of cytomegalovirus exposure and HLA in healthy donors. Overall study: Of about 390 genotyped donors, about 81% grouped in the Caucasian-associated ancestry cluster.

Regarding the study as a whole: An observed cluster of highly shared sequence variants was recorded as a likely sequencing artifact. Data from an earlier analysis indicated that most TCR beta V segments were productive either about 90% or about 30% of the time. Later, TCR association rates were found to vary by HLA locus, highest for DRB1 and lowest for HLA-C.

This CDR3 has 17 residues. CDR1 MNHEY and CDR2 SMNVEV come from the germline V gene (reference sequence). Losses at the gene ends were 3 bases for V and 0 bases for J; bases not matched to a gene: 10. Amplification used 60 Vbeta primers and 13 Jbeta primers. Profiled with immunoSEQ multiplex PCR; TCRdb holds only in-frame clones, not every one. The data contain around 150,000 clones, about two thirds of them seen just once; the ten biggest clones take up roughly 4.7%. Sequencing used PBMCs. This sequence was found in a man aged 55 to 70 in good health and CMV-seronegative. V is TRBV27 and J is TRBJ1-1; 7 bases fit TRBD1. The CDR3 DNA reads as TGTGCCAGCAGTTTTATGGCGACAGGGAGGATGAACACTGAAGCTTTCTTT. Residues: CASSFMATGRMNTEAFF.